The entry below gives a single TCR beta chain sequence along with its context. Antigen specificity is unknown. The assay was immunoSEQ multiplex PCR, and TCRdb's table has in-frame clones only and misses some. Of roughly 1,000,000 clones listed, around 78% are singletons. This entry belongs to a study of shared clonotypes between healthy human individuals. The CDR3 spans 16 residues. Germline V gene sequence: CDR1 MNHEY, CDR2 SVGAGI. V lost 0 bases to trimming and J lost 1 base, with 13 bases between them. General study findings and limits: Roughly 5% of naive CD4 clonotypes were common to a handful of donors.

The receptor was derived from a man younger than 30 in good health. Some clones in this sample may be carry-over from other donors' samples. This chain links TRBV6-5 with TRBJ2-7; possible D gene TRBD2, 6 bases. Sequenced material: memory CD4+ T cells from PBMCs. The sample's subset: CD45RA-negative fraction. The CDR3 DNA reads as TGTGCCAGCAGTTACTCGGGCGGGAAGGGGTCCTACGAGCAGTACTTC. As protein: CASSYSGGKGSYEQYF.